Sequencing of this T cell receptor beta chain was carried out in a study of cytomegalovirus exposure and HLA in healthy donors. Study context: Sequencing of 180 million or so T cells in an earlier analysis found 100 million or so unique TCR beta sequences. Broader study findings: For cytomegalovirus status, the classifier reportedly gave diagnoses with high specificity and sensitivity.

CDR3 size: 15 residues. Germline CDR1 is SGHTS and CDR2 is YDEGEE. Trimming at V came to 4 bases and at J to 4 bases, leaving 5 bases not matched to a gene. There were likely unrecorded immune exposures, though donors were nominally healthy when sampled. The PCR employed 60 Vbeta primers together with 13 Jbeta primers. Libraries were prepared by immunoSEQ multiplex PCR; TCRdb keeps only in-frame clonotypes and omits some of them. In the table there are approximately 140,000 clones, about 74% of which are singletons. This clone was detected many times. The target antigen is unknown. The chain recombines TRBV5-8 with TRBJ2-2; TRBD1 matches 9 bases. The clonotype was recovered from a man in his forties in good health and CMV-seropositive. The sample consisted of PBMCs. The CDR3 region has the DNA TGTGCCAGCAGCCCCGGACAGGGGTTCACCGGGGAGCTGTTTTTT. Residues: CASSPGQGFTGELFF.